Listed below are T cell receptor beta chains from one sample, sequenced in a study of shared clonotypes between healthy human individuals. Assay used: immunoSEQ multiplex PCR; TCRdb lists only in-frame clones, some missing. The sample has under 200,000 clones, 80% to 95% seen once. Material for sequencing was naive CD4+ T cells sorted from blood. These receptor sequences come from a woman aged 25 to 39 in good health. CDR3s include the opening cysteine and the closing phenylalanine or tryptophan. The D gene is left open where the match is weak. Size is omitted from some rows. Given values are once, few, many or a class for expanded clones.

.	TRBV27	TRBD2	TRBJ2-7	CASSFLSSGRSYEQYF	TGTGCCAGCAGTTTCCTATCTAGCGGGAGGTCCTACGAGCAGTACTTC
.	TRBV28	TRBD1	TRBJ2-7	CASSLETGVVPYEQYF	TGTGCCAGCAGTTTAGAGACAGGGGTCGTTCCCTACGAGCAGTACTTC
.	TRBV15	TRBD2	TRBJ2-7	CATSSGGSFHEQYF	TGTGCCACCAGTAGCGGGGGGTCATTCCACGAGCAGTACTTC
.	TRBV13	.	TRBJ2-5	CASSSRNVVETQYF	TGTGCCAGCAGCAGCCGGAATGTGGTGGAGACCCAGTACTTC
.	TRBV28	.	TRBJ1-1	CASTLTGVEGLTAFF	TGTGCCAGCACCCTAACGGGGGTGGAGGGTCTTACAGCTTTCTTT
.	TRBV16	TRBD1	TRBJ1-2	CASSLFRETGGADYGYTF	TGTGCCAGCAGCCTATTCCGTGAGACAGGGGGCGCGGACTATGGCTACACCTTC
.	TRBV18	.	TRBJ2-7	CASSPRPESSYEQYF	TGTGCCAGCTCACCACGTCCGGAGAGCTCCTACGAGCAGTACTTC
.	TRBV25-1	TRBD1	TRBJ2-2	CASSEAGGTGELFF	TGTGCCAGCAGTGAGGCAGGGGGCACCGGGGAGCTGTTTTTT
.	TRBV28	.	TRBJ1-3	CASSVGPRSGNTIYF	TGTGCCAGCAGCGTGGGGCCCCGCTCTGGAAACACCATATATTTT
.	TRBV7-8	.	TRBJ2-1	CASSLRERFNEQFF	TGTGCCAGCAGCCTCAGGGAAAGGTTTAATGAGCAGTTCTTC
few	TRBV7-9	.	TRBJ1-1	CASSLAENTEAFF	TGTGCCAGCAGCTTAGCTGAGAACACTGAAGCTTTCTTT
once	TRBV5-3	.	TRBJ2-7	CARSLKFTGHGYLEQYF	TGTGCCAGAAGCTTGAAGTTTACAGGACACGGGTATCTCGAGCAGTACTTC
once	TRBV4-1	TRBD1	TRBJ1-2	CASSQDRTGGTGYTF	TGCGCCAGCAGCCAAGATAGGACAGGCGGAACTGGCTACACCTTC
.	TRBV4-1	.	TRBJ2-1	CASAPPGLVRNEQFF	TGCGCCAGCGCCCCCCCGGGGCTCGTAAGAAATGAGCAGTTCTTC
.	TRBV19	TRBD2	TRBJ2-1	CASSPRTSGSSYNEQFF	TGTGCCAGTAGTCCCCGGACTAGCGGGAGCTCCTACAATGAGCAGTTCTTC
.	TRBV4-1	.	TRBJ2-5	CASSQGSGQETQYF	TGCGCCAGCAGCCAAGGTTCAGGACAAGAGACCCAGTACTTC
.	TRBV10-3	.	TRBJ2-7	CAINKDEGSYEQYF	TGTGCCATCAATAAGGACGAGGGCTCCTACGAGCAGTACTTC
.	TRBV11-2	.	TRBJ2-7	CASSESDGFYEQYF	TGTGCCAGCAGCGAATCGGACGGATTCTACGAGCAGTACTTC
.	TRBV18	.	TRBJ1-3	CASAPGGSGNTIYF	TGTGCCAGCGCACCAGGAGGGTCTGGAAACACCATATATTTT
.	TRBV6-4	.	TRBJ2-1	CASSDSSYNEQFF	TGTGCCAGCAGTGACTCGTCTTACAATGAGCAGTTCTTC
.	TRBV6-1	.	TRBJ1-3	CASSGLTALSGNTIYF	TGTGCCAGCAGTGGATTAACAGCCCTATCTGGAAACACCATATATTTT
once	TRBV19	.	TRBJ1-3	CASSMRQGSFTSGNTIYF	TGTGCCAGTAGTATGCGGCAGGGATCCTTTACTTCTGGAAACACCATATATTTT
.	TRBV7-2	.	TRBJ2-7	CASSSKGDWYEQYF	TGTGCCAGCAGCTCTAAGGGGGACTGGTACGAGCAGTACTTC
.	TRBV6-1	.	TRBJ1-5	CASSERGLNSNQPQHF	TGTGCCAGCAGTGAGAGGGGACTAAATAGCAATCAGCCCCAGCATTTT
.	TRBV5-4	TRBD1	TRBJ1-2	CASSPGTVELYTF	TGTGCCAGCAGCCCGGGGACAGTAGAACTCTACACCTTC
.	TRBV28	TRBD1	TRBJ2-7	CASRSGGNFNEQYF	TGTGCCAGCAGGTCAGGGGGCAATTTTAACGAGCAGTACTTC
.	TRBV29-1	TRBD2	TRBJ2-3	CSVGMTSGYTDTQYF	TGCAGCGTTGGGATGACTAGCGGGTACACAGATACGCAGTATTTT
.	TRBV7-9	TRBD1	TRBJ2-7	CASSRPGQGAGGSYEQYF	TGTGCCAGCAGTCGACCGGGACAGGGGGCGGGAGGCTCCTACGAGCAGTACTTC
.	TRBV18	TRBD2	TRBJ2-3	CASSPPGLAGLDTQYF	TGTGCCAGCTCACCACCGGGGCTAGCGGGATTGGATACGCAGTATTTT
.	TRBV28	.	TRBJ2-7	CASSFFAGNYEQYF	TGTGCCAGCAGTTTCTTCGCGGGGAACTACGAGCAGTACTTC
.	TRBV29-1	TRBD1	TRBJ2-7	CSARSRDRGMNEQYF	TGCAGCGCCCGTTCCCGGGACAGGGGTATGAACGAGCAGTACTTC
.	TRBV19	.	TRBJ2-5	CASSRNNQETQYF	TGTGCCAGTAGCAGGAATAATCAAGAGACCCAGTACTTC
.	TRBV30	TRBD1	TRBJ1-3	CAWRDNRGHGNTIYF	TGTGCCTGGAGGGATAACAGGGGGCATGGAAACACCATATATTTT
.	TRBV4-1	.	TRBJ2-7	CASSQDRVGEQYF	TGCGCCAGCAGCCAAGACAGGGTTGGAGAGCAGTACTTC
.	TRBV23-1	.	TRBJ1-4	CASSRPGGGNEKLFF	TGCGCCAGCAGTCGCCCGGGGGGGGGTAATGAAAAACTGTTTTTT
.	TRBV2	.	TRBJ1-5	CASSEELGGNQPQHF	TGTGCCAGCAGTGAAGAGTTAGGCGGCAATCAGCCCCAGCATTTT
.	TRBV6-5	.	TRBJ1-2	CASSNGGLGYGYTF	TGTGCCAGCAGTAACGGAGGACTAGGCTATGGCTACACCTTC